Shown below are 21 T cell receptor beta chains from a single sample sequenced in a study of neoadjuvant nivolumab and ipilimumab in lung cancer. Clones were read by immunoSEQ multiplex PCR, and TCRdb kept only the in-frame ones, dropping some. The top ten hold around 3.7% of the sample, which has tens of thousands of clones, roughly 90% seen once. Sequenced here: blood, sampled before neoadjuvant nivolumab, alone or with ipilimumab. All receptors derive from an adult with non-small cell lung cancer. Some clones in this sample may be carry-over from other donors' samples.

In its sample, this clone was seen a few times. The chain couples TRBV6-4 to TRBJ2-1, with 14 bases aligning to TRBD2. The germline CDR1 and CDR2 sequences are MRHNA and SNTAGT. V dropped 3 bases and J dropped 6; count of bases not matched to a gene: 1. The CDR3 loop spans 15 amino acids. CDR3 amino acids: CASSEGLAGANEQFF. The CDR3 coding sequence is TGTGCCAGCAGTGAGGGACTAGCGGGAGCCAATGAGCAGTTCTTC.

The chain has TRBV18 and TRBJ2-5; 7 nucleotides align to TRBD1. V lost 6 bases and J lost 1; bases outside the gene matches: 5. The CDR3 contains 14 residues. From germline, CDR1 is KGHSH and CDR2 LQKENI. Here the CDR3 reads CASSQSGGQETQYF. CDR3 nucleotides: TGTGCCAGCTCCCAATCAGGGGGCCAAGAGACCCAGTACTTC.

Concerning this clone itself: An end of the junction does not agree with germline; a read error may underlie this. V usage is TRBV7-7 and J usage is TRBJ2-5; D unclear. Germline V gene lookup returns CDR1 SSHAT and CDR2 FNYEAQ (reference sequence). CDR3 size: 12 residues. The CDR3 reads CASSERGETQYF. For the CDR3, the DNA is TGTGCTAGCAGCGAAAGAGGAGAGACCCAGTACTTC. Together with reference TRBV7-7 and TRBJ2-5, the CDR3 gives the full variable domain: GAGVSQSPRYKVTKRGQDVTLRCDPISSHATLYWYQQALGQGPEFLTYFNYEAQPDKSGLPSDRFSAERPEGSISTLTIQRTEQRDSAMYRCASSERGETQYFGPGTRLLVL.

The chain is built from TRBV6-1 and TRBJ2-3; D assignment may be TRBD1 or TRBD2 (5 bases each). The CDR3 has 15 residues. The ends were cut back, 6 bases at V and 2 bases at J, with 15 bases in the middle. Germline V gene sequence: CDR1 MNHNS, CDR2 SASEGT. CDR3 bases: TGTGCCAGCAGGATGACCGGGACGCCCACAGATACGCAGTATTTT. It codes for CASRMTGTPTDTQYF.

The V and J genes are TRBV6-1 and TRBJ2-1; 9 bases map to TRBD2. This CDR3 is built from 15 residues. CDR1 is MNHNS, CDR2 SASEGT, per germline. The V gene end was trimmed by 5 bases and the J gene end by 5 bases; junction bases not matched to a gene: 7. The CDR3 coding sequence is TGTGCCAGCAGTAAGACTAGCGGAGTGAACAATGAGCAGTTCTTC. Encoded protein: CASSKTSGVNNEQFF.

Regarding this clone: An end of the junction differs from the germline gene, which may be a read error. V and J are TRBV9 and TRBJ1-2, with unresolved D. Germline values: CDR1 SGDLS, CDR2 YYNGEE. The CDR3 has 13 residues. CDR3 protein: CASSIKSNSGYTF. The CDR3 nucleotides read TGTGCCAGCAGCATAAAGTCCAACTCTGGCTACACCTTC.

The chain joins TRBV30 to TRBJ2-1; 13 bases agree with TRBD2. CDR3 length: 16 residues. The V and J ends lost 0 bases and 10 bases, in that order; junction bases with no gene match: 9. Germline lookup yields CDR1 GTSNPN and CDR2 SVGIG (reference sequence). The CDR3 loop reads CAWSVFGTSGIGEQFF. CDR3 DNA sequence: TGTGCCTGGAGTGTATTTGGGACTAGCGGGATAGGGGAGCAGTTCTTC.

Only a few counts were recorded for this clone. The J gene is TRBJ1-4, the V gene TRBV11-2; TRBD1 agrees at 7 bases. CDR1 SGHAT and CDR2 FQNNGV come from the germline V gene. The J segment lost 10 bases and the V segment lost 6 bases, leaving 8 bases of the junction unmatched. The CDR3 contains 13 residues. CDR3 sequence: CASRPQPGGKLFF. Written as DNA, the CDR3 is TGTGCCAGCAGGCCTCAACCAGGGGGAAAACTGTTTTTT.

This chain links TRBV30 with TRBJ1-3, with D possibly matching TRBD1 (6 bases). V was pared by 0 bases and J by 16 bases, with 22 bases between. The germline gives CDR1 GTSNPN, CDR2 SVGIG (reference sequence). The CDR3 spans 14 residues. CDR3 in DNA: TGTGCCTGGAGTGTAGGGGGGCTCGAGACACCCGATTATTTT. Translating gives CAWSVGGLETPDYF.

The rearrangement joins TRBV15 to TRBJ1-1; the D is unclear. The CDR3 runs to 15 residues. Trimming pared 0 bases from V and 0 bases from J, leaving 8 bases between. Germline V lookup: CDR1 LNHNV, CDR2 YYDKDF (reference sequence). CDR3 protein: CATSRDVGLNTEAFF. The CDR3 coding sequence is TGTGCCACCAGCAGAGATGTGGGGTTGAACACTGAAGCTTTCTTT.

Here the CDR3 reads CASAYRFSYNEQFF. The CDR3 coding sequence is TGTGCCAGCGCCTACCGCTTCTCCTACAATGAGCAGTTCTTC. The chain employs TRBV11-2 and TRBJ2-1; D is undetermined. This CDR3 is built from 14 residues. V gave up 8 bases and J gave up 0 bases, with 11 bases separating them. Germline loops: CDR1 SGHAT, CDR2 FQNNGV.

The chain couples TRBV5-4 to TRBJ2-5; D perhaps matches TRBD2 (6 bases). This CDR3 is 17 amino acids long. Trimming stripped 0 bases from V and 2 bases from J, with 17 bases between. CDR1 and CDR2 from the germline V gene are SGHNT and YYREEE (reference sequence). CDR3 amino acids: CASSLGGAIGRQETQYF. CDR3 coding DNA: TGTGCCAGCAGCTTGGGGGGAGCGATTGGGAGGCAAGAGACCCAGTACTTC.

The chain's CDR3 is CSFGGTEAFF. DNA of the CDR3: TGCAGCTTCGGGGGAACTGAAGCTTTCTTT. This sequence joins TRBV29-1 and TRBJ1-1, with D perhaps matching TRBD1 (5 bases). This CDR3 comprises 10 residues. The germline V gene has CDR1 SQVTM and CDR2 ANQGSEA. V lost 8 bases and J 5 bases, leaving 9 bases between the germline ends.

The chain links TRBV5-6 to TRBJ2-5, with 12 positions matching TRBD1. Germline V gives CDR1 SGHDT, CDR2 YYEEEE. Germline trimming cut 4 bases from V and 5 bases from J; bases unmatched to any gene: 6. The CDR3 loop spans 15 amino acids. CDR3 in amino acids: CASSPGTGGEETQYF. Written as DNA, the CDR3 is TGTGCCAGCAGCCCTGGGACAGGGGGCGAGGAGACCCAGTACTTC.

The chain links TRBV29-1 to TRBJ2-7; D is tentatively TRBD1 or TRBD2 (5 bases each). The CDR3 loop spans 13 amino acids. CDR1 is SQVTM and CDR2 is ANQGSEA in the germline V gene. The V and J ends lost 5 bases and 5 bases respectively, with 16 bases between them. In nucleotides, the CDR3 is TGCAGCGTTACCGGGGCTTCCTGGCACGAGCAGTACTTC. It encodes CSVTGASWHEQYF.

This rearrangement joins TRBV14 to TRBJ2-5; D gene uncertain. The V and J ends lost 0 bases and 2 bases respectively, with 10 bases between them. The CDR3 length is 15 residues. Per the germline V gene, CDR1 is SGHDN and CDR2 is FVKESK. CDR3 amino acids: CASSQELLRQETQYF. CDR3 DNA sequence: TGTGCCAGCAGCCAAGAGCTCTTAAGGCAAGAGACCCAGTACTTC.

The V and J genes are TRBV5-4 and TRBJ2-7, with TRBD2 matching over 14 bases. Losses at the gene ends were 3 bases for V and 5 bases for J; bases not matched to a gene: 7. In germline, CDR1 is SGHNT, CDR2 YYREEE (reference sequence). The CDR3 consists of 16 residues. CDR3 nucleotide sequence: TGTGCCAGCAGCTCCGGACTAGCGGGAGGCCCCAACGAGCAGTACTTC. This translates into CASSSGLAGGPNEQYF. The complete variable domain, with remaining parts taken from reference TRBV5-4 and TRBJ2-7, reads ETGVTQSPTHLIKTRGQQVTLRCSSQSGHNTVSWYQQALGQGPQFIFQYYREEENGRGNFPPRFSGLQFPNYSSELNVNALELDDSALYLCASSSGLAGGPNEQYFGPGTRLTVT.

The chain combines TRBV25-1 with TRBJ2-5; D remains unclear. V was shortened by 9 bases and J by 1 base, with 9 bases between the two germline ends. The CDR3 extends over 12 amino acids. Germline lookup yields CDR1 MGHDK and CDR2 SYGVNS. Here the CDR3 reads CARSGAQETQYF. CDR3 bases: TGTGCCAGATCCGGTGCCCAAGAGACCCAGTACTTC. Looking up the rest from reference TRBV25-1 and TRBJ2-5 gives the full variable domain: EADIYQTPRYLVIGTGKKITLECSQTMGHDKMYWYQQDPGMELHLIHYSYGVNSTEKGDLSSESTVSRIRTEHFPLTLESARPSHTSQYLCARSGAQETQYFGPGTRLLVL.

The chain has TRBV18 and TRBJ2-7, with D perhaps TRBD2 (7 bases). The V end was cut by 1 base, the J end by 2 bases, with 21 bases between. CDR3 length: 18 amino acids. Per the germline V gene, CDR1 is KGHSH and CDR2 is LQKENI. The CDR3 DNA reads as TGTGCCAGCTCACCACAGGGGGGGGCGACAGGTGGCACCTACGAGCAGTACTTC. It codes for CASSPQGGATGGTYEQYF.

The V gene is TRBV7-9, the J gene TRBJ2-1, with a tentative D call TRBD2 (6 bases). Trimming took 4 bases from V and 6 from J, leaving 16 bases between them. Germline CDR1 SEHNR, CDR2 FQNEAQ (reference sequence). The CDR3 consists of 15 residues. The CDR3 sequence: CASSSYVTSTNEQFF. CDR3 bases: TGTGCCAGCAGCTCATACGTGACTAGTACCAATGAGCAGTTCTTC.

J is TRBJ2-5 and V is TRBV6-5, with 8 bases lining up with TRBD2. The CDR3 length is 14 residues. Per the germline V gene, CDR1 is MNHEY and CDR2 is SVGAGI. CDR3 sequence: CAAGRSGSMETQYF. The DNA for the CDR3 is TGTGCAGCCGGGCGAAGCGGGAGCATGGAGACCCAGTACTTC.